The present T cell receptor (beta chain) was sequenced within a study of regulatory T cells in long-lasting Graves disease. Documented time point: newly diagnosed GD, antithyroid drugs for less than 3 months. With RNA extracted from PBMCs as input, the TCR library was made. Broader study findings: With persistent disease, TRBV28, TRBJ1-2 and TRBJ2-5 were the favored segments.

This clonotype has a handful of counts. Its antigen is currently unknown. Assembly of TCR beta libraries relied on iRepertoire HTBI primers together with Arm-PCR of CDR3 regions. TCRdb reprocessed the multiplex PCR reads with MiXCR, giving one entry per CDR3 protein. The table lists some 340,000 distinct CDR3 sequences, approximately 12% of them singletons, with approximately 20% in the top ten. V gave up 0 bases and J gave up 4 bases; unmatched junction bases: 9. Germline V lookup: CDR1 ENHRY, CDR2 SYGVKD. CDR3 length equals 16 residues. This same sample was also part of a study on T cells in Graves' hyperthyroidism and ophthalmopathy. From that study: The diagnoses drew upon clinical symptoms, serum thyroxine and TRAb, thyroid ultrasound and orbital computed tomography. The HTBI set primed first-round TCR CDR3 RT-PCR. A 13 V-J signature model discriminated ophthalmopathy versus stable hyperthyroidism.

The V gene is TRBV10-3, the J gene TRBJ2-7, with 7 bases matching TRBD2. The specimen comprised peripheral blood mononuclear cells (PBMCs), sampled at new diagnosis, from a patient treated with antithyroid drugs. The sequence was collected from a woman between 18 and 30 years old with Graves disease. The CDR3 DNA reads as TGTGCCATCAGTGAGTCGAGAGGCGGGAGCTCTTACGAGCAGTACTTC. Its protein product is CAISESRGGSSYEQYF.